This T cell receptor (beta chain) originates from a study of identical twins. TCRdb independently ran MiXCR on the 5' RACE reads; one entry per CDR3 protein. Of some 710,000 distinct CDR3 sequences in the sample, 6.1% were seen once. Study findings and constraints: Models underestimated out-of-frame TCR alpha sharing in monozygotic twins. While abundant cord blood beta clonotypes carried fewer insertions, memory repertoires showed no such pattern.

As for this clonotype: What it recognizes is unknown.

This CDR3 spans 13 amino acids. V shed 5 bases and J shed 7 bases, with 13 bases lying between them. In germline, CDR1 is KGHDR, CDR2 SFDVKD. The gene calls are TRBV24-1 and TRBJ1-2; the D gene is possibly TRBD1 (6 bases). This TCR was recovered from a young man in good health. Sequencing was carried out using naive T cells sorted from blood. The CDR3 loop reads CATSGTPGAGYTF. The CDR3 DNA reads TGTGCCACCAGTGGCACCCCAGGGGCTGGCTACACCTTC.